The clone carrying this T cell receptor beta chain occurred many times. Its antigen is unidentified. This entry comes from a study of human T cells and chemical hapten exposure. Whole-study results and caveats: Among TCRs, those above 1 in 1000 frequency were unaffected by DPC sensitization.

Attachment of unique molecular identifiers to individual cDNA molecules was performed in the library. TCRdb itself ran the RACE reads through MiXCR, one entry per CDR3 protein. The repertoire consists of tens of thousands of distinct CDR3 sequences, with around a tenth occurring once and the leading ten covering around 4.5%. Time point indicated: patch test 1, 2 weeks after DPC sensitization. Described treatment: therapeutic diphenylcyclopropenone sensitization with weekly scalp DPC. The study enrolled 18 to 70-year-old alopecia patients suitable for DPC. Unfractionated whole blood yielded total RNA. The source is a woman in her forties or fifties with alopecia areata. Some clones in this sample may be carry-over from other donors' samples. Material: whole blood, obtained in connection with sensitization to the hapten diphenylcyclopropenone (DPC).

CDR3 sequence (DNA): TGTGCCAGCAGCTTAGGAGTCGGGGGGTTCGGTCAGCCCCAGCATTTT. It specifies CASSLGVGGFGQPQHF. This sequence joins TRBV7-8 and TRBJ1-5; TRBD1 might be the D (5 bases). The germline gives CDR1 SGHVS, CDR2 FQNEAQ. The CDR3 is 16 amino acids. V gave up 1 base and J gave up 6 bases, with 16 bases separating them.